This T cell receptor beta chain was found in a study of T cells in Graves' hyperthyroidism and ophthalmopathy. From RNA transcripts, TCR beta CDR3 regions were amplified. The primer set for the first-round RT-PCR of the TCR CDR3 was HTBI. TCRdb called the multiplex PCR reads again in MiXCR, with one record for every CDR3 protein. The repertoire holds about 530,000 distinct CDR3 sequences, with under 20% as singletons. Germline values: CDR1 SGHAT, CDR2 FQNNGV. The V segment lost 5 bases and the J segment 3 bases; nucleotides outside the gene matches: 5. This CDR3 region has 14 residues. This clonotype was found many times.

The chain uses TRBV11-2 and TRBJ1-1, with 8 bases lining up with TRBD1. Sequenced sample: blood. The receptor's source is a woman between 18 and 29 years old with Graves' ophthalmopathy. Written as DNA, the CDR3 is TGTGCCAGCAGCAGACAGGGGAGGGACACTGAAGCTTTCTTT. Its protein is CASSRQGRDTEAFF.